A selection of T cell receptor beta chains follows, all from one sample in a study of Ad26.COV2.S vaccination and SARS-CoV-2 variants. The assay was immunoSEQ multiplex PCR, and TCRdb's table has in-frame clones only and misses some. The sample contains about 350,000 clones, more than 75% of which appear only once. Sequences were derived from peripheral blood, sampled in a trial of Ad26.COV2.S vaccine versus placebo. Receptors originate from a person aged 18-65 years who received the Ad26.COV2.S COVID-19 vaccine or a placebo. CDR3s leave out the opening cysteine and the closing phenylalanine or tryptophan.

>13|TRBV7-2|TRBJ2-6
ASSFRSSGANVLT
>11|TRBV5-4|TRBJ2-7
ASRGTGGDEQY
>13|TRBV7-9|TRBJ2-7
ASSPRTSKGYEQY
>12|TRBV10-3|TRBJ2-3
AISASTGLDTQY
>12|TRBV7-7|TRBJ2-5
ASSPSPGQETQY
>18|TRBV4-3|TRBJ2-7
ASSQADPDRGPQNAYEQY
>13|TRBV11-2|TRBJ1-5
ASTETGGGGQPQH
>13|TRBV4-1|TRBJ1-3
ASSQRMGSGNTIY
>12|TRBV2|TRBJ1-2
ASRGTGSLYGYT
>13|TRBV3-1/TRBV3-2|TRBJ1-4
ASSQGWAGEEKLF
>11|TRBV3-1/TRBV3-2|TRBJ2-7
ASSHFGETEQY
>14|TRBV6-1|TRBJ1-1
ASSEAMSTEGTEAF
>15|TRBV7-2|TRBJ2-2
ASSLDAGGRETGELF
>13|TRBV7-2|TRBJ2-7
ASSYPSGSPYEQY
>13|TRBV4-3|TRBJ2-2
ASSPGTRSTGELF
>12|TRBV7-8|TRBJ1-1
ASSLTGGRPEAF
>12|TRBV20-1|TRBJ2-5
SASKGLAQETQY
>13|TRBV6-6|TRBJ2-7
ASSLGSAVSYEQY
>13|TRBV19|TRBJ2-1
ASSINQLRNNEQF
>11|TRBV12-5|TRBJ2-1
ASVHPGGNEQF
>12|TRBV28|TRBJ1-4
ASSTTATNEKLF
>14|TRBV6-5|TRBJ2-2
ASSYSFGGNTGELF